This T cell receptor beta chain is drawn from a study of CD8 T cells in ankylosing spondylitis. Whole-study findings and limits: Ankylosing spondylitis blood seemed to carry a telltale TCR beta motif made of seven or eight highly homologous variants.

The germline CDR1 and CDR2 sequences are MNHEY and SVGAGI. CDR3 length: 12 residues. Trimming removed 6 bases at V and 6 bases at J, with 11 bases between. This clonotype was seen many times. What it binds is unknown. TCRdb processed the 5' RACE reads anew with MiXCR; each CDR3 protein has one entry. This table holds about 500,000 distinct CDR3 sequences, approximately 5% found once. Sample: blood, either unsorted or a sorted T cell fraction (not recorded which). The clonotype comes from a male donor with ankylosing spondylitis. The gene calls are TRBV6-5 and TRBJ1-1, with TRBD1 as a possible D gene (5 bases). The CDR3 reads CASSRDRSEAFF. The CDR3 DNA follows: TGTGCCAGCAGCCGAGACAGATCTGAAGCTTTCTTT.